A selection of T cell receptor beta chains follows, all from one sample in a study of blood T cell repertoires in COVID-19. The data were produced by immunoSEQ multiplex PCR, yet TCRdb's version contains in-frame clones alone and is incomplete. The sample records around 64,000 clones, 91% being singletons. Sequencing used peripheral blood. These receptors originate from a human donor in a cohort sampled during active COVID-19. Each CDR3 is given with its conserved first and last residue. Fields, in order: clone size, D gene, V gene, J gene, CDR3 protein, CDR3 DNA. D genes are given only for firm matches. Where a row states a size, it is once, few, many or the class of an expanded clone; other rows omit it.

clone_size: once
d_call: TRBD2
v_call: TRBV7-2
j_call: TRBJ2-1
cdr3_aa: CASSNGRGGFSDNEQFF
cdr3_nt: TGTGCCAGCAGCAATGGGCGGGGGGGCTTTTCGGACAATGAGCAGTTCTTC

clone_size: -
d_call: -
v_call: TRBV11-3
j_call: TRBJ1-2
cdr3_aa: CASGNRAGYGYTF
cdr3_nt: TGTGCCAGCGGAAACAGGGCGGGCTATGGCTACACCTTC

clone_size: -
d_call: TRBD1
v_call: TRBV5-5
j_call: TRBJ2-7
cdr3_aa: CASSLWPGQGAEQYF
cdr3_nt: TGTGCCAGCAGCTTGTGGCCGGGACAGGGGGCCGAGCAGTACTTC

clone_size: -
d_call: -
v_call: TRBV5-1
j_call: TRBJ2-5
cdr3_aa: CASSSGVSRREAQYF
cdr3_nt: TGCGCCAGCAGCTCGGGGGTTTCTAGAAGAGAGGCCCAGTACTTC

clone_size: -
d_call: TRBD2
v_call: TRBV25-1
j_call: TRBJ2-1
cdr3_aa: CASRQTSGRANEQFF
cdr3_nt: TGTGCCAGCAGACAAACTAGCGGGAGGGCCAATGAGCAGTTCTTC

clone_size: -
d_call: TRBD2
v_call: TRBV7-3
j_call: TRBJ2-1
cdr3_aa: CASSSLAGDSYNEQFF
cdr3_nt: TGTGCCAGCAGTTCGCTAGCGGGGGATTCCTACAATGAGCAGTTCTTC

clone_size: -
d_call: -
v_call: TRBV7-8
j_call: TRBJ1-1
cdr3_aa: CASSWRNTEAFF
cdr3_nt: TGTGCCAGCAGCTGGAGGAACACTGAAGCTTTCTTT

clone_size: -
d_call: TRBD2
v_call: TRBV9
j_call: TRBJ2-1
cdr3_aa: CASSFSGRAANEQFF
cdr3_nt: TGTGCCAGCAGCTTTAGCGGGAGGGCCGCCAATGAGCAGTTCTTC

clone_size: -
d_call: -
v_call: TRBV6-2/TRBV6-3
j_call: TRBJ1-2
cdr3_aa: CASSYSQGLRGYTF
cdr3_nt: TGTGCCAGCAGTTACAGCCAGGGGCTGCGCGGCTACACCTTC

clone_size: -
d_call: -
v_call: TRBV11-2
j_call: TRBJ2-2
cdr3_aa: CASSWQYTGELFF
cdr3_nt: TGTGCCAGCAGCTGGCAGTACACCGGGGAGCTGTTTTTT

clone_size: -
d_call: TRBD2
v_call: TRBV5-8
j_call: TRBJ2-3
cdr3_aa: CASSPGGGSSTDTQYF
cdr3_nt: TGTGCCAGCAGCCCGGGAGGTGGCAGTTCCACAGATACGCAGTATTTT

clone_size: -
d_call: TRBD1
v_call: TRBV5-1
j_call: TRBJ2-3
cdr3_aa: CASSLGQGTADTQYF
cdr3_nt: TGCGCCAGCAGCTTGGGACAGGGTACTGCAGATACGCAGTATTTT

clone_size: -
d_call: -
v_call: TRBV5-1
j_call: TRBJ1-1
cdr3_aa: CASSLAFGGGYTEAFF
cdr3_nt: TGCGCCAGCAGCTTGGCCTTCGGTGGAGGGTACACTGAAGCTTTCTTT

clone_size: -
d_call: -
v_call: TRBV13
j_call: TRBJ2-7
cdr3_aa: CASSSGQEGGQQYF
cdr3_nt: TGTGCCAGCAGCTCGGGACAGGAGGGGGGGCAGCAGTACTTC

clone_size: -
d_call: -
v_call: TRBV30
j_call: TRBJ1-5
cdr3_aa: CAWSAGPNQPQHF
cdr3_nt: TGTGCCTGGAGCGCGGGGCCTAATCAGCCCCAGCATTTT

clone_size: -
d_call: TRBD2
v_call: TRBV5-4
j_call: TRBJ2-1
cdr3_aa: CASSLAGTSGSYNEQFF
cdr3_nt: TGTGCCAGCAGCTTGGCCGGGACTAGCGGGAGTTACAATGAGCAGTTCTTC

clone_size: -
d_call: TRBD2
v_call: TRBV4-1
j_call: TRBJ2-5
cdr3_aa: CASSHHGTSLETQYF
cdr3_nt: TGCGCCAGCAGCCACCACGGGACTAGCCTAGAGACCCAGTACTTC

clone_size: -
d_call: TRBD1
v_call: TRBV9
j_call: TRBJ2-3
cdr3_aa: CASSSGGWHTDTQYF
cdr3_nt: TGTGCCAGCAGCTCAGGGGGTTGGCACACAGATACGCAGTATTTT

clone_size: -
d_call: TRBD1
v_call: TRBV18
j_call: TRBJ1-1
cdr3_aa: CASSPRPGQGGRNTEAFF
cdr3_nt: TGTGCCAGCTCACCACGTCCTGGACAGGGGGGAAGGAACACTGAAGCTTTCTTT

clone_size: -
d_call: TRBD2
v_call: TRBV11-2
j_call: TRBJ2-5
cdr3_aa: CASSLGVGTSEETQYF
cdr3_nt: TGTGCCAGCAGCTTAGGGGTCGGGACTAGCGAAGAGACCCAGTACTTC

clone_size: -
d_call: TRBD1
v_call: TRBV4-3
j_call: TRBJ1-4
cdr3_aa: CASSQELTGAQVVFF
cdr3_nt: TGCGCCAGCAGCCAGGAATTGACAGGGGCTCAAGTCGTGTTTTTT

clone_size: -
d_call: TRBD2
v_call: TRBV24-1
j_call: TRBJ2-7
cdr3_aa: CATSERTSGRIYEQYF
cdr3_nt: TGTGCCACCAGTGAGCGGACTAGCGGGAGGATCTACGAGCAGTACTTC

clone_size: -
d_call: TRBD1
v_call: TRBV6-5
j_call: TRBJ1-1
cdr3_aa: CASSSQGAGTEAFF
cdr3_nt: TGTGCCAGCAGTTCACAGGGGGCAGGTACTGAAGCTTTCTTT

clone_size: -
d_call: -
v_call: TRBV5-1
j_call: TRBJ1-2
cdr3_aa: CASSQSGGGLSGYTF
cdr3_nt: TGCGCCAGCAGCCAAAGCGGTGGAGGGTTAAGTGGCTACACCTTC

clone_size: -
d_call: -
v_call: TRBV14
j_call: TRBJ1-6
cdr3_aa: CASSQGIQGYSPLHF
cdr3_nt: TGTGCCAGCAGCCAAGGGATTCAGGGGTATTCACCCCTCCACTTT

clone_size: once
d_call: TRBD2
v_call: TRBV28
j_call: TRBJ2-5
cdr3_aa: CASSFGGSVQETQYF
cdr3_nt: TGTGCCAGCAGTTTTGGCGGGAGTGTCCAAGAGACCCAGTACTTC

clone_size: -
d_call: -
v_call: TRBV5-5
j_call: TRBJ2-3
cdr3_aa: CASSLARPSTDTQYF
cdr3_nt: TGTGCCAGCAGCTTAGCCAGGCCTAGCACAGATACGCAGTATTTT

clone_size: -
d_call: -
v_call: TRBV5-1
j_call: TRBJ2-7
cdr3_aa: CASSFGSPEQYF
cdr3_nt: TGCGCCAGCAGCTTTGGTAGCCCCGAGCAGTACTTC

clone_size: -
d_call: -
v_call: TRBV30
j_call: TRBJ2-5
cdr3_aa: CACNTQGRETQYF
cdr3_nt: TGTGCCTGCAATACTCAGGGTAGAGAGACCCAGTACTTC

clone_size: once
d_call: TRBD1
v_call: TRBV30
j_call: TRBJ1-3
cdr3_aa: CAWSVGQGSGNTIYF
cdr3_nt: TGTGCCTGGAGTGTTGGACAGGGCTCTGGAAACACCATATATTTT

clone_size: -
d_call: -
v_call: TRBV6-6
j_call: TRBJ1-1
cdr3_aa: CASSSGRSSPGTEAFF
cdr3_nt: TGTGCCAGCAGTTCCGGTCGGTCAAGCCCGGGCACTGAAGCTTTCTTT

clone_size: once
d_call: TRBD1
v_call: TRBV28
j_call: TRBJ2-7
cdr3_aa: CATGTGGEQYF
cdr3_nt: TGTGCCACGGGTACAGGGGGCGAGCAGTACTTC

clone_size: -
d_call: TRBD1
v_call: TRBV30
j_call: TRBJ1-5
cdr3_aa: CAWSGRGREPQHF
cdr3_nt: TGTGCCTGGAGTGGCAGGGGGCGAGAGCCCCAGCATTTT

clone_size: -
d_call: -
v_call: TRBV5-4
j_call: TRBJ1-2
cdr3_aa: CASSLYGGSLYGYTF
cdr3_nt: TGTGCCAGCAGCTTGTACGGGGGTTCGCTCTATGGCTACACCTTC

clone_size: -
d_call: TRBD2
v_call: TRBV10-1
j_call: TRBJ2-1
cdr3_aa: CASSEASGSWNNEQFF
cdr3_nt: TGCGCCAGCAGTGAGGCTAGCGGGAGTTGGAACAATGAGCAGTTCTTC

clone_size: -
d_call: TRBD2
v_call: TRBV10-3
j_call: TRBJ2-1
cdr3_aa: CAISTGPSAPMTSGWEQFF
cdr3_nt: TGTGCCATCAGCACGGGCCCTTCGGCACCAATGACTAGCGGGTGGGAGCAGTTCTTC

clone_size: -
d_call: TRBD1
v_call: TRBV4-2
j_call: TRBJ1-2
cdr3_aa: CASSQEAGGGYGYTF
cdr3_nt: TGTGCCAGCAGCCAAGAAGCAGGGGGTGGCTATGGCTACACCTTC

clone_size: -
d_call: -
v_call: TRBV2
j_call: TRBJ2-1
cdr3_aa: CASKEVSYNEQFF
cdr3_nt: TGTGCCAGCAAGGAGGTCTCCTACAATGAGCAGTTCTTC

clone_size: -
d_call: -
v_call: TRBV21-1
j_call: TRBJ2-7
cdr3_aa: CASSKGIEGAGQSYEQYF
cdr3_nt: TGTGCCAGCAGCAAAGGTATCGAGGGGGCGGGACAGTCCTACGAGCAGTACTTC

clone_size: -
d_call: -
v_call: TRBV4-1
j_call: TRBJ1-3
cdr3_aa: CASSQPGGFSGNTIYF
cdr3_nt: TGCGCCAGCAGCCAACCTGGCGGGTTCTCTGGAAACACCATATATTTT